This T cell receptor beta chain was identified in a study of blood T cell repertoires in COVID-19. Study-level information: The samples span acute and convalescent COVID-19 from the United States, Italy and Spain. PBMCs, B-cell-depleted T cells, or T cells were the source of the cDNA or gDNA that made up the material.

CDR3 length: 15 residues. Germline assignment: CDR1 MGHRA and CDR2 YSYEKL. V lost 1 base, J lost 5 bases, and 9 bases lay in between. Original methodology: Reference gene primer amplification yielded estimated nucleated cell counts. The data were produced by immunoSEQ multiplex PCR, yet TCRdb's version contains in-frame clones alone and is incomplete. The V and J calls and clone size come from that table; D and trimming were worked out from the DNA. Here the sample spans about 120,000 clones, roughly nine tenths being singletons. This receptor was obtained from a human donor with active COVID-19. The donor label of this sample is uncertain. V usage is TRBV4-1 and J usage is TRBJ1-6; no reliable D call. Sequencing used peripheral blood. CDR3 amino acids: CASSQVPGNNSPLHF. The DNA of the CDR3 is TGCGCCAGCAGCCAAGTTCCCGGGAATAATTCACCCCTCCACTTT.